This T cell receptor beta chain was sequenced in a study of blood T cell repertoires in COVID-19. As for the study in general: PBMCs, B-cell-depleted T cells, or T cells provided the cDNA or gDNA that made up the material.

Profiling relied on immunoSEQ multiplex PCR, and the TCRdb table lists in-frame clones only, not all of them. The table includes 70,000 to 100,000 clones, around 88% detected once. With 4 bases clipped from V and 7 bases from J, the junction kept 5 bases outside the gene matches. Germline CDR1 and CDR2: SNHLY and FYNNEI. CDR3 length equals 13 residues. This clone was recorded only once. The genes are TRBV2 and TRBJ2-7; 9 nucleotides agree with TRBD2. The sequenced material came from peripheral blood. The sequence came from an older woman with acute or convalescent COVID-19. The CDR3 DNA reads TGTGCCAGCAGTGGGGGGACTAGCTATGAGCAGTACTTC. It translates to CASSGGTSYEQYF. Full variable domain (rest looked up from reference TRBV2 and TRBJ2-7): EPEVTQTPSHQVTQMGQEVILRCVPISNHLYFYWYRQILGQKVEFLVSFYNNEISEKSEIFDDQFSVERPDGSNFTLKIRSTKLEDSAMYFCASSGGTSYEQYFGPGTRLTVT.